A selection of T cell receptor beta chains follows, all from one sample in a study of T cells after yellow fever vaccination. TCRdb reanalysed the 5' RACE reads using MiXCR and keeps one entry per CDR3 protein. This sample has about 550,000 distinct CDR3 sequences, with approximately 21% found just once. The sequenced sample was PBMCs, obtained 15 days after the yellow fever booster vaccination. The receptors derive from a young man who received the YFV17D yellow fever vaccine. CDR3s include the opening cysteine and the closing phenylalanine or tryptophan. The D gene is left open where the match is weak. A row's size may be missing; if present it is once, few, many or a size class.

j_call: TRBJ2-5; v_call: TRBV10-3; cdr3_length: 17; d_call: TRBD2; clone_size: few; cdr3_aa: CAISDLARTSGQETQYF; cdr3_nt: TGTGCCATCAGTGACCTCGCCCGTACTAGCGGGCAAGAGACCCAGTACTTC
j_call: TRBJ2-4; v_call: TRBV28; cdr3_length: 17; d_call: TRBD2; clone_size: -; cdr3_aa: CASSQMGPAGGKNIQYF; cdr3_nt: TGTGCCAGCAGCCAAATGGGCCCAGCGGGAGGCAAAAACATTCAGTACTTC
j_call: TRBJ2-7; v_call: TRBV21-1; cdr3_length: 18; d_call: -; clone_size: few; cdr3_aa: CASSKGASGAPVSYEQYF; cdr3_nt: TGTGCCAGCAGCAAAGGGGCTAGCGGGGCCCCTGTGTCCTACGAGCAGTACTTC
j_call: TRBJ2-7; v_call: TRBV28; cdr3_length: 14; d_call: -; clone_size: few; cdr3_aa: CASSLFHRIYEQYF; cdr3_nt: TGTGCCAGCAGTTTATTTCACCGAATCTACGAGCAGTACTTC
j_call: TRBJ1-2; v_call: TRBV5-1; cdr3_length: 14; d_call: TRBD1; clone_size: once; cdr3_aa: CALRVDRGNYGYTF; cdr3_nt: TGCGCCCTTCGGGTCGACAGGGGAAACTATGGCTACACCTTC
j_call: TRBJ2-4; v_call: TRBV10-2; cdr3_length: 14; d_call: -; clone_size: -; cdr3_aa: CASRDTLAKNIQYF; cdr3_nt: TGCGCCAGCAGGGACACCTTAGCCAAAAACATTCAGTACTTC
j_call: TRBJ2-1; v_call: TRBV18; cdr3_length: 14; d_call: -; clone_size: -; cdr3_aa: CASSPREVNNEQFF; cdr3_nt: TGTGCCAGCTCACCACGGGAGGTTAACAATGAGCAGTTCTTC
j_call: TRBJ2-2; v_call: TRBV19; cdr3_length: 16; d_call: TRBD2; clone_size: few; cdr3_aa: CASSIELADRTGELFF; cdr3_nt: TGTGCCAGTAGTATAGAGCTAGCGGATCGCACCGGGGAGCTGTTTTTT
j_call: TRBJ2-1; v_call: TRBV20-1; cdr3_length: 13; d_call: -; clone_size: -; cdr3_aa: CSATRTATHEQFF; cdr3_nt: TGCAGTGCTACCAGGACCGCGACCCATGAGCAGTTCTTC
j_call: TRBJ2-7; v_call: TRBV5-1; cdr3_length: 14; d_call: -; clone_size: -; cdr3_aa: CASSTGLTPYEQYF; cdr3_nt: TGCGCCAGCAGCACCGGGTTGACCCCCTACGAGCAGTACTTC
j_call: TRBJ2-7; v_call: TRBV20-1; cdr3_length: 14; d_call: TRBD2; clone_size: -; cdr3_aa: CSASRAGESDEQYF; cdr3_nt: TGCAGTGCTAGCCGGGCGGGAGAGAGTGACGAGCAGTACTTC
j_call: TRBJ2-3; v_call: TRBV12-3/TRBV12-4; cdr3_length: 14; d_call: -; clone_size: -; cdr3_aa: CASSTVFYTDTQYF; cdr3_nt: TGTGCCAGCAGCACGGTATTCTACACAGATACGCAGTATTTT
j_call: TRBJ1-4; v_call: TRBV20-1; cdr3_length: 16; d_call: -; clone_size: -; cdr3_aa: CSAIPKLGGMGEKLFF; cdr3_nt: TGCAGTGCTATCCCAAAGTTGGGGGGGATGGGTGAAAAACTGTTTTTT
j_call: TRBJ1-1; v_call: TRBV9; cdr3_length: 15; d_call: -; clone_size: -; cdr3_aa: CASSVEPGGGTEAFF; cdr3_nt: TGTGCCAGCAGCGTAGAGCCGGGGGGCGGCACTGAAGCTTTCTTT
j_call: TRBJ2-1; v_call: TRBV25-1; cdr3_length: 14; d_call: TRBD2; clone_size: few; cdr3_aa: CASSHLAGGGEQFF; cdr3_nt: TGTGCCAGCAGTCATCTAGCGGGAGGGGGAGAGCAGTTCTTC
j_call: TRBJ2-7; v_call: TRBV6-2/TRBV6-3; cdr3_length: 15; d_call: -; clone_size: few; cdr3_aa: CASSPDGNPSYEQYF; cdr3_nt: TGTGCCAGCAGCCCCGACGGTAACCCCTCCTACGAGCAGTACTTC
j_call: TRBJ2-2; v_call: TRBV9; cdr3_length: 16; d_call: -; clone_size: -; cdr3_aa: CASSVDSGIFPGELFF; cdr3_nt: TGTGCCAGCAGCGTCGATTCGGGGATCTTTCCCGGGGAGCTGTTTTTT
j_call: TRBJ2-1; v_call: TRBV11-2; cdr3_length: 16; d_call: -; clone_size: once; cdr3_aa: CASSLDPPAVGNEQFF; cdr3_nt: TGTGCCAGCAGCTTAGACCCCCCAGCGGTGGGCAATGAGCAGTTCTTC
j_call: TRBJ2-7; v_call: TRBV7-9; cdr3_length: 16; d_call: -; clone_size: few; cdr3_aa: CASSLDRSRSFYEQYF; cdr3_nt: TGTGCCAGCAGCCTAGACAGGAGCCGTTCGTTTTACGAGCAGTACTTC
j_call: TRBJ2-7; v_call: TRBV7-9; cdr3_length: 16; d_call: TRBD1; clone_size: few; cdr3_aa: CASSPIPGQGLNEQYF; cdr3_nt: TGTGCCAGCAGCCCAATCCCGGGACAGGGGCTCAACGAGCAGTACTTC
j_call: TRBJ2-2; v_call: TRBV18; cdr3_length: 14; d_call: -; clone_size: few; cdr3_aa: CASSQGGNTGELFF; cdr3_nt: TGTGCCAGCTCACAGGGAGGGAACACCGGGGAGCTGTTTTTT
j_call: TRBJ2-1; v_call: TRBV5-1; cdr3_length: 15; d_call: -; clone_size: -; cdr3_aa: CASSLAPLTYNEQFF; cdr3_nt: TGCGCCAGCAGCTTGGCCCCCCTGACCTACAATGAGCAGTTCTTC
j_call: TRBJ1-4; v_call: TRBV12-3/TRBV12-4; cdr3_length: 11; d_call: -; clone_size: -; cdr3_aa: CASSEGQGLFF; cdr3_nt: TGTGCCAGCAGTGAGGGCCAGGGACTGTTTTTT
j_call: TRBJ2-2; v_call: TRBV7-9; cdr3_length: 13; d_call: -; clone_size: -; cdr3_aa: CASSLGAHGELFF; cdr3_nt: TGTGCCAGCAGCTTAGGGGCTCACGGGGAGCTGTTTTTT
j_call: TRBJ1-4; v_call: TRBV7-2; cdr3_length: 15; d_call: -; clone_size: few; cdr3_aa: CASSLESATNEKLFF; cdr3_nt: TGTGCCAGCAGCTTAGAGTCGGCTACTAATGAAAAACTGTTTTTT
j_call: TRBJ2-5; v_call: TRBV2; cdr3_length: 13; d_call: -; clone_size: few; cdr3_aa: CASTRDFQETQYF; cdr3_nt: TGTGCCAGCACACGGGACTTTCAAGAGACCCAGTACTTC
j_call: TRBJ2-3; v_call: TRBV15; cdr3_length: 13; d_call: TRBD2; clone_size: -; cdr3_aa: CATSRGGTDTQYF; cdr3_nt: TGTGCCACCAGCAGGGGAGGGACAGATACGCAGTATTTT
j_call: TRBJ2-1; v_call: TRBV20-1; cdr3_length: 14; d_call: TRBD2; clone_size: -; cdr3_aa: CSALAGGPDNEQFF; cdr3_nt: TGCAGTGCTCTAGCGGGAGGGCCTGATAATGAGCAGTTCTTC
j_call: TRBJ2-1; v_call: TRBV28; cdr3_length: 19; d_call: TRBD2; clone_size: -; cdr3_aa: CASVPWRLAVSAVGNEQFF; cdr3_nt: TGTGCCAGCGTCCCCTGGCGACTAGCGGTCTCAGCGGTCGGGAATGAGCAGTTCTTC
j_call: TRBJ2-7; v_call: TRBV10-3; cdr3_length: 16; d_call: -; clone_size: few; cdr3_aa: CAIRGGGLASSYEQYF; cdr3_nt: TGTGCCATCAGAGGGGGCGGGCTAGCGAGCTCCTACGAGCAGTACTTC
j_call: TRBJ2-7; v_call: TRBV4-3; cdr3_length: 15; d_call: -; clone_size: few; cdr3_aa: CASSPGEHLISEQYF; cdr3_nt: TGCGCCAGCAGCCCTGGAGAACATCTAATATCCGAGCAGTACTTC
j_call: TRBJ2-7; v_call: TRBV30; cdr3_length: 13; d_call: TRBD1; clone_size: -; cdr3_aa: CAWNLQGNYEQYF; cdr3_nt: TGTGCCTGGAACCTACAGGGGAACTACGAGCAGTACTTC
j_call: TRBJ2-7; v_call: TRBV4-3; cdr3_length: 16; d_call: TRBD2; clone_size: -; cdr3_aa: CASSQEPTSGSHEQYF; cdr3_nt: TGCGCCAGCAGCCAAGAACCGACTAGCGGGAGCCACGAGCAGTACTTC
j_call: TRBJ2-1; v_call: TRBV4-3; cdr3_length: 18; d_call: TRBD2; clone_size: few; cdr3_aa: CASSQEWLASGRDNEQFF; cdr3_nt: TGCGCCAGCAGCCAAGAGTGGTTGGCTAGCGGGAGAGATAATGAGCAGTTCTTC
j_call: TRBJ2-3; v_call: TRBV29-1; cdr3_length: 16; d_call: -; clone_size: -; cdr3_aa: CSVDGLRDLPTDTQYF; cdr3_nt: TGCAGCGTTGATGGGCTTCGGGACCTTCCCACAGATACGCAGTATTTT
j_call: TRBJ2-2; v_call: TRBV11-2; cdr3_length: 14; d_call: TRBD2; clone_size: -; cdr3_aa: CASTLLADTGELFF; cdr3_nt: TGTGCCAGCACCCTACTAGCGGACACCGGGGAGCTGTTTTTT
j_call: TRBJ2-5; v_call: TRBV18; cdr3_length: 15; d_call: TRBD1; clone_size: few; cdr3_aa: CASSPRIDRGETQYF; cdr3_nt: TGTGCCAGCTCACCACGGATCGACAGGGGCGAGACCCAGTACTTC
j_call: TRBJ2-7; v_call: TRBV29-1; cdr3_length: 15; d_call: TRBD2; clone_size: few; cdr3_aa: CSVVGLGSGSYEQYF; cdr3_nt: TGCAGCGTTGTAGGCTTGGGTAGCGGGAGCTACGAGCAGTACTTC
j_call: TRBJ2-3; v_call: TRBV11-2; cdr3_length: 14; d_call: -; clone_size: -; cdr3_aa: CASSYYSGTDTQYF; cdr3_nt: TGTGCCAGCAGCTATTATTCCGGCACAGATACGCAGTATTTT
j_call: TRBJ1-1; v_call: TRBV28; cdr3_length: 13; d_call: -; clone_size: -; cdr3_aa: CASSAATGPEAFF; cdr3_nt: TGTGCCAGCAGTGCAGCTACAGGGCCTGAAGCTTTCTTT
j_call: TRBJ2-6; v_call: TRBV20-1; cdr3_length: 18; d_call: -; clone_size: -; cdr3_aa: CSARDHSRGLPGANVLTF; cdr3_nt: TGCAGTGCTAGAGATCATTCTAGAGGGCTCCCTGGGGCCAACGTCCTGACTTTC
j_call: TRBJ2-3; v_call: TRBV12-3/TRBV12-4; cdr3_length: 14; d_call: TRBD2; clone_size: few; cdr3_aa: CASSVSGRTDTQYF; cdr3_nt: TGTGCCAGCAGTGTTAGCGGGAGAACAGATACGCAGTATTTT
j_call: TRBJ2-3; v_call: TRBV7-8; cdr3_length: 14; d_call: -; clone_size: -; cdr3_aa: CASTLSGSTDTQYF; cdr3_nt: TGTGCCAGCACCTTAAGCGGGAGCACAGATACGCAGTATTTT
j_call: TRBJ1-6; v_call: TRBV20-1; cdr3_length: 15; d_call: -; clone_size: -; cdr3_aa: CSALRQPGVLSPLHF; cdr3_nt: TGCAGTGCACTTCGACAGCCTGGGGTACTTTCACCCCTCCACTTT
j_call: TRBJ2-3; v_call: TRBV29-1; cdr3_length: 13; d_call: TRBD1; clone_size: once; cdr3_aa: CSLLGQGADTQYF; cdr3_nt: TGCAGCTTACTGGGACAGGGCGCAGATACGCAGTATTTT
j_call: TRBJ2-1; v_call: TRBV5-1; cdr3_length: 13; d_call: -; clone_size: -; cdr3_aa: CASSPRFGDEQFF; cdr3_nt: TGCGCCAGCAGCCCCCGGTTCGGCGATGAGCAGTTCTTC
j_call: TRBJ2-1; v_call: TRBV7-2; cdr3_length: 16; d_call: -; clone_size: -; cdr3_aa: CASSLAGIPSYNEQFF; cdr3_nt: TGTGCCAGCAGCTTAGCTGGGATCCCCTCCTACAATGAGCAGTTCTTC
j_call: TRBJ1-3; v_call: TRBV12-3/TRBV12-4; cdr3_length: 13; d_call: TRBD1; clone_size: -; cdr3_aa: CASRSGGGNTIYF; cdr3_nt: TGTGCCAGCAGGTCAGGGGGCGGAAACACCATATATTTT
j_call: TRBJ2-7; v_call: TRBV5-1; cdr3_length: 15; d_call: TRBD2; clone_size: -; cdr3_aa: CASSLSSGIVYEQYF; cdr3_nt: TGCGCCAGCAGCTTGTCTAGCGGGATAGTCTACGAGCAGTACTTC
j_call: TRBJ2-7; v_call: TRBV15; cdr3_length: 14; d_call: -; clone_size: few; cdr3_aa: CATSRDIGGNEQYF; cdr3_nt: TGTGCCACCAGCAGAGATATAGGGGGAAACGAGCAGTACTTC
j_call: TRBJ2-3; v_call: TRBV6-1; cdr3_length: 14; d_call: TRBD2; clone_size: few; cdr3_aa: CASYSTSGRDTQYF; cdr3_nt: TGTGCCAGCTATAGTACTAGCGGGAGAGATACGCAGTATTTT
j_call: TRBJ2-3; v_call: TRBV7-9; cdr3_length: 16; d_call: TRBD2; clone_size: -; cdr3_aa: CASSNRLAGVTDTQYF; cdr3_nt: TGTGCCAGCAGCAACAGACTAGCGGGGGTTACAGATACGCAGTATTTT
j_call: TRBJ2-1; v_call: TRBV25-1; cdr3_length: 14; d_call: TRBD1; clone_size: few; cdr3_aa: CASRGGQGSNEQFF; cdr3_nt: TGTGCCAGCAGGGGTGGACAGGGGTCAAATGAGCAGTTCTTC
j_call: TRBJ1-5; v_call: TRBV9; cdr3_length: 15; d_call: TRBD1; clone_size: -; cdr3_aa: CASSVGQGKDQPQHF; cdr3_nt: TGTGCCAGCAGCGTAGGACAGGGGAAAGACCAGCCCCAGCATTTT
j_call: TRBJ1-2; v_call: TRBV4-3; cdr3_length: 17; d_call: TRBD1; clone_size: -; cdr3_aa: CASSRNQGVGYEYGYTF; cdr3_nt: TGCGCCAGCAGCCGTAACCAGGGGGTAGGGTATGAGTATGGCTACACCTTC
j_call: TRBJ2-1; v_call: TRBV6-5; cdr3_length: 15; d_call: TRBD1; clone_size: -; cdr3_aa: CASSYPGTAYNEQFF; cdr3_nt: TGTGCCAGCAGTTACCCAGGGACAGCATACAATGAGCAGTTCTTC
j_call: TRBJ1-1; v_call: TRBV20-1; cdr3_length: 15; d_call: -; clone_size: -; cdr3_aa: CSARDRTLRDTEAFF; cdr3_nt: TGCAGTGCTAGAGATCGAACTCTCCGCGACACTGAAGCTTTCTTT
j_call: TRBJ2-1; v_call: TRBV20-1; cdr3_length: 15; d_call: TRBD2; clone_size: -; cdr3_aa: CSASPPRGLAGEQFF; cdr3_nt: TGCAGTGCTAGTCCACCACGGGGACTAGCTGGCGAGCAGTTCTTC
j_call: TRBJ2-7; v_call: TRBV20-1; cdr3_length: 16; d_call: -; clone_size: -; cdr3_aa: CSARSENSDWSGEQYF; cdr3_nt: TGCAGTGCTAGGTCCGAAAACTCTGACTGGAGTGGAGAGCAGTACTTC
j_call: TRBJ2-3; v_call: TRBV29-1; cdr3_length: 12; d_call: -; clone_size: -; cdr3_aa: CSYLSGLGTQYF; cdr3_nt: TGCAGCTACCTGTCGGGGCTGGGTACGCAGTATTTT